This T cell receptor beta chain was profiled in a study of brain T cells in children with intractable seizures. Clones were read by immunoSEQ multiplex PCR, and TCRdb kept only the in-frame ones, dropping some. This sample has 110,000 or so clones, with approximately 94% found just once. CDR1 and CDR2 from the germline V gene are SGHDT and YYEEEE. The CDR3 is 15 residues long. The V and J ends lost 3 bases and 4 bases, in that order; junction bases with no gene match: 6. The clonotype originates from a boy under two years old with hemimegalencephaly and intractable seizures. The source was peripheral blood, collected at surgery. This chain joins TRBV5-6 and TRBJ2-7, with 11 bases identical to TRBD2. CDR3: CASSWGASGRYEQYF. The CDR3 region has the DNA TGTGCCAGCAGCTGGGGGGCTAGCGGGAGGTACGAGCAGTACTTC.